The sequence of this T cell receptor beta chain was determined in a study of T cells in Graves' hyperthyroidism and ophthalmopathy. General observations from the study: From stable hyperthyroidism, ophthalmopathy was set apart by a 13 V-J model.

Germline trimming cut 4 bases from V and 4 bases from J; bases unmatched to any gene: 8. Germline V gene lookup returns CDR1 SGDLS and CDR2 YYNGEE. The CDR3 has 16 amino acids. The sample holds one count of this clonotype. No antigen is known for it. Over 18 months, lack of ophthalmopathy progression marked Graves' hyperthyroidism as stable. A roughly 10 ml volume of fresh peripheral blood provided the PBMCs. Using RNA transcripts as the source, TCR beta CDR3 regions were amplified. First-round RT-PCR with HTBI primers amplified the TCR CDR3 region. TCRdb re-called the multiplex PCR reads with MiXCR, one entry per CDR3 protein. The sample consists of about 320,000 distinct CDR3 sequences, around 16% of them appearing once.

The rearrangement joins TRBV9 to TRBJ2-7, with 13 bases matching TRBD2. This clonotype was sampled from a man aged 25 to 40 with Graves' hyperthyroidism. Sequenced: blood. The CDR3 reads CASSPRTSGGQYEQYF. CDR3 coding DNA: TGTGCCAGCAGCCCCCGGACTAGCGGGGGCCAGTACGAGCAGTACTTC.